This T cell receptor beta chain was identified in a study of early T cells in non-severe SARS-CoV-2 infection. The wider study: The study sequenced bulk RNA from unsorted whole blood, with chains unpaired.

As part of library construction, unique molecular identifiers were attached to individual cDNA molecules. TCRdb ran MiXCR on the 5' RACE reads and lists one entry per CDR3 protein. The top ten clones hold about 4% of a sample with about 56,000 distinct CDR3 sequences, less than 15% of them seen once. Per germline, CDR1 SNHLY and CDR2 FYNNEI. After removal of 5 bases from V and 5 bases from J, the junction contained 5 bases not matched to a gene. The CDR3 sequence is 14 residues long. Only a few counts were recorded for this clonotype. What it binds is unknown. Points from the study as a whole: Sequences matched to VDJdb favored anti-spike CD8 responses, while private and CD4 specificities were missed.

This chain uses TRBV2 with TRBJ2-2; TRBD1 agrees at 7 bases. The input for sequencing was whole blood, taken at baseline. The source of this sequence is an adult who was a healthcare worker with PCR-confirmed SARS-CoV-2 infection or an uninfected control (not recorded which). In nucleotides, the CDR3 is TGTGCCAGCAGTACAGGGGTTGTGACCGGGGAGCTGTTTTTT. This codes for CASSTGVVTGELFF.